This T cell receptor (beta chain) is from a study of blood T cell repertoires in COVID-19. Study summary: COVID-19 samples collected from the United States, Italy and Spain covered acute and convalescent phases. The analysed material was cDNA or gDNA that came from T cells, B-cell-depleted T cells, or PBMCs.

The CDR3 extends over 14 amino acids. Unmatched junction bases numbered 3, after V lost 6 bases and J lost 7 bases. CDR1 and CDR2 (germline): SNHLY, FYNNEI. Authors' methods: Reference gene primer amplification gave estimated nucleated cell counts. The method was immunoSEQ multiplex PCR; TCRdb's version includes in-frame clones alone and lacks a portion of them. V and J calls and clone size follow that table, whereas D and trimming were derived from the DNA. Of about 120,000 clones detected, about 80% appear once; the ten largest clones hold 16%. This clone was seen only once. The specimen sequenced was peripheral blood. The clonotype was recovered from a man aged 60 to 75 with active or convalescent COVID-19. The V call is TRBV2, the J call TRBJ2-1, with TRBD2 matching 13 bases. The CDR3 here is CASRGLAGINEQFF. The CDR3 DNA sequence: TGTGCCAGCAGGGGACTAGCGGGAATAAATGAGCAGTTCTTC.